Shown below are 12 T cell receptor beta chains from a single sample sequenced in a study of T cells in Graves' hyperthyroidism and ophthalmopathy. TCR beta CDR3 regions were amplified from RNA. With the HTBI primer set, the TCR CDR3 went through a first round of RT-PCR. MiXCR was run by TCRdb on the multiplex PCR reads, yielding one entry per CDR3 protein. Of hundreds of thousands of distinct CDR3 sequences in the sample, about a sixth were seen once. Sequenced material: blood. The receptors come from a woman aged 18-29 years with Graves' hyperthyroidism.

This clonotype was counted many times. The chain uses TRBV3-1 and TRBJ2-7; 9 bases align to TRBD2. J was trimmed by 4 bases and V by 1 base; bases with no gene match: 2. The CDR3 spans 14 residues. Germline assignment: CDR1 LGHDT and CDR2 YNNKEL (reference sequence). CDR3 protein: CASSQGLAEYEQYF. The CDR3 DNA sequence: TGTGCCAGCAGCCAAGGACTAGCGGAGTACGAGCAGTACTTC.

The V call is TRBV4-1, the J call TRBJ2-1, with 13 bases aligning to TRBD2. Germline V gene sequence: CDR1 MGHRA, CDR2 YSYEKL. V lost 2 bases to trimming and J lost 5 bases; unmatched junction nucleotides: 12. The CDR3 has 19 residues. CDR3 protein: CASSQPGLAGVRGNNEQFF. As DNA, the CDR3 is TGCGCCAGCAGCCAACCCGGACTAGCGGGAGTTAGGGGCAACAATGAGCAGTTCTTC.

A word on this clonotype: One end of the junction is discordant with germline, which a read error may explain. DNA for the CDR3: TGTGCCAGCAAACCCGTCCGGACACTTAACTATGGCCACACCTTC. Translated, it gives CASKPVRTLNYGHTF. This rearrangement joins TRBV27 to TRBJ1-2; D may be TRBD1 (5 bases). This CDR3 region has 15 residues. The V gene's germline CDR1 is MNHEY and CDR2 SMNVEV (reference sequence).

There are a few counts of this clonotype. The chain couples TRBV29-1 to TRBJ1-6, with D tentatively TRBD1 (5 bases). Trimming stripped 7 bases from V and 5 bases from J, with 15 bases between. This CDR3 region has 14 residues. Per germline, CDR1 SQVTM and CDR2 ANQGSEA. The CDR3: CSATVGANNSPLHF. Written as DNA, the CDR3 is TGCAGCGCCACTGTAGGGGCGAATAATTCACCCCTCCACTTT.

This clonotype was seen ten or more times. The CDR3 DNA follows: TGTGCCAGCAGTGACAGGGGGCTGGGTAGCAATCAGCCCCAGCATTTT. Translation gives CASSDRGLGSNQPQHF. The V gene is TRBV12-3 or TRBV12-4, the J gene TRBJ1-5, with 10 bases matching TRBD1. Germline trimming cut 5 bases from V and 0 bases from J; bases unmatched to any gene: 4. The CDR3 loop spans 16 amino acids.

The J gene is TRBJ2-1, the V gene TRBV27, with TRBD2 matching over 7 bases. CDR3 length equals 15 residues. From germline, CDR1 is MNHEY and CDR2 SMNVEV (reference sequence). Trimming removed 6 bases from V and 2 bases from J; junction bases left unmatched: 7. CDR3 region: CASRGGDGTYNEQFF. CDR3 coding DNA: TGTGCCAGCAGGGGGGGGGACGGAACCTACAATGAGCAGTTCTTC.

Comments on this clonotype: A much larger clone is a single base away; this may be a read error. The chain joins TRBV11-2 to TRBJ2-2, with 9 bases fitting TRBD1. V was clipped by 5 bases and J by 0 bases; unmatched bases: 4. Germline CDR1 reads SGHAT; CDR2 reads FQNNGV. This CDR3 has 16 amino acids. CDR3: CASSLTGGSNTGELFF. The CDR3 DNA follows: TGTGCCAGCAGCCTTACAGGGGGCTCGAACACCGGGGAGCTGTTTTTT.

This clonotype occurred a few times. The rearrangement joins TRBV30 to TRBJ1-1, with 9 nucleotides matching TRBD1. The CDR3 loop spans 13 amino acids. Germline loops: CDR1 GTSNPN, CDR2 SVGIG (reference sequence). The J segment lost 4 bases and the V segment lost 5 bases, leaving 5 bases of the junction unmatched. The CDR3 loop is CAWATTGGTEAFF. The CDR3 coding sequence is TGTGCCTGGGCAACGACAGGGGGCACTGAAGCTTTCTTT.

This sequence joins TRBV12-3 or TRBV12-4 and TRBJ1-3, with D possibly being TRBD1 (6 bases). The CDR3 loop spans 15 amino acids. V shed 3 bases and J shed 3 bases, with 12 bases lying between them. The CDR3 sequence is CASSFWGARGNTIYF. In nucleotides, the CDR3 is TGTGCCAGCAGTTTCTGGGGGGCGCGTGGAAACACCATATATTTT.

The V and J genes are TRBV7-8 and TRBJ2-1, with 9 bases lining up with TRBD2. This CDR3 is built from 14 residues. CDR1 is SGHVS and CDR2 is FQNEAQ in the germline V gene. The trim removed 5 bases at V and 8 bases at J, leaving 7 bases unmatched. CDR3: CASSRGGVRDEQFF. CDR3 coding DNA: TGTGCCAGCAGCCGCGGGGGGGTAAGAGATGAGCAGTTCTTC.

This clonotype was counted ten times or more. V gene TRBV2 combines with J gene TRBJ2-3; 8 bases are a match to TRBD1. The germline gives CDR1 SNHLY, CDR2 FYNNEI. V was pared by 9 bases and J by 1 base, with 6 bases of the junction left unmatched. This CDR3 contains 14 residues. The CDR3 sequence: CARRQGTRTDTQYF. CDR3 coding DNA: TGTGCCAGAAGACAGGGGACCCGCACAGATACGCAGTATTTT.

In this sample, this clonotype turned up many times. The J gene is TRBJ2-1, the V gene TRBV28; D perhaps matches TRBD1 (7 bases). CDR1 is MDHEN and CDR2 is SYDVKM in the germline V gene. V lost 8 bases to trimming and J lost 4 bases, with 18 bases between them. The CDR3 length is 15 residues. CDR3: CASESPGGRYNEQFF. DNA of the CDR3: TGTGCCAGCGAATCTCCAGGGGGGAGGTACAATGAGCAGTTCTTC.